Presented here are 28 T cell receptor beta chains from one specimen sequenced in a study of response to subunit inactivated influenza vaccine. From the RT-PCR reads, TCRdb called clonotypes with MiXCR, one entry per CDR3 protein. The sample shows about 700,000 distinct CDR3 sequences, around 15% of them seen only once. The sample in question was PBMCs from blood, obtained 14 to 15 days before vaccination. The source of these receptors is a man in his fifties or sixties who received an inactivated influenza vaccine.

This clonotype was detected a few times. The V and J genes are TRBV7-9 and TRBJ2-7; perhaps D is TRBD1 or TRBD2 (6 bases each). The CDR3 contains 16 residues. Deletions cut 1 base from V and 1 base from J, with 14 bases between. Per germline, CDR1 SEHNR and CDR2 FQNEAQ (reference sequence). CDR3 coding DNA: TGTGCCAGCAGCTTAGGTTCTGGAGGGGGGTCCTACGAGCAGTACTTC. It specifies CASSLGSGGGSYEQYF.

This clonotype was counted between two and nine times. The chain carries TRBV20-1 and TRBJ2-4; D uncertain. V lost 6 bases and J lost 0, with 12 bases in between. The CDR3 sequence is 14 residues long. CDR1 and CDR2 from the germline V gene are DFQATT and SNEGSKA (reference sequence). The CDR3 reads CSAPGRLAKNIQYF. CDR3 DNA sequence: TGCAGTGCCCCTGGACGGCTAGCCAAAAACATTCAGTACTTC.

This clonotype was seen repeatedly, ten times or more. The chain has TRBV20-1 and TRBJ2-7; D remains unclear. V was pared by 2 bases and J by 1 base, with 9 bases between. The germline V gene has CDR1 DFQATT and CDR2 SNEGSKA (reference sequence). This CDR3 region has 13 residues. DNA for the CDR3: TGCAGTGCTAGACCCGGGCAATCCTACGAGCAGTACTTC. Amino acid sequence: CSARPGQSYEQYF.

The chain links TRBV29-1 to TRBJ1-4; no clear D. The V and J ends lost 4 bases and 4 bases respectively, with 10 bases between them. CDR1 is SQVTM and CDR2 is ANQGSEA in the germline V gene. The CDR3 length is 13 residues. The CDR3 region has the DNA TGCAGCGTTGTGGTGGGGATTAATGAAAAACTGTTTTTT. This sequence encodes CSVVVGINEKLFF.

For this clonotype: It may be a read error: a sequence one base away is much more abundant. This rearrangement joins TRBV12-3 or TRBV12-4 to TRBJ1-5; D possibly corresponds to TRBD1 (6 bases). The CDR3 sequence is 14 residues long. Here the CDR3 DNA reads TGTGCCAGCAGTTTATTACAGGGTGTTCAGCCCCGGCATTTT. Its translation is CASSLLQGVQPRHF.

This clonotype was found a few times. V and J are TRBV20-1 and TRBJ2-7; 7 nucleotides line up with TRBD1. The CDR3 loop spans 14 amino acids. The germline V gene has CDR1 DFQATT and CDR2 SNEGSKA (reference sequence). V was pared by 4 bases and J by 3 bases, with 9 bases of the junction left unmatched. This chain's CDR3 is CSATATGRRYEQYF. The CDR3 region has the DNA TGCAGTGCTACGGCGACAGGGAGACGCTACGAGCAGTACTTC.

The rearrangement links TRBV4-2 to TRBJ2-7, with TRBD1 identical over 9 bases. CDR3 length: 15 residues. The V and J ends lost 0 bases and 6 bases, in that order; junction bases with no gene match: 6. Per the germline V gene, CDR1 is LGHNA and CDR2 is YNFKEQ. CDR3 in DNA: TGTGCCAGCAGCCAAGAGGGGACAGGGAGAGGCGAGCAGTACTTC. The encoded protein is CASSQEGTGRGEQYF.

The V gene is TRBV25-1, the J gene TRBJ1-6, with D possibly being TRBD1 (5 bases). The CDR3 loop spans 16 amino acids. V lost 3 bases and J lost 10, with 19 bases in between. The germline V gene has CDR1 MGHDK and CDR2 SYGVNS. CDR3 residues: CASSDPRRGSESPLHF. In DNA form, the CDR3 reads TGTGCCAGCAGTGATCCGCGGCGGGGGTCGGAGTCACCCCTCCACTTT.

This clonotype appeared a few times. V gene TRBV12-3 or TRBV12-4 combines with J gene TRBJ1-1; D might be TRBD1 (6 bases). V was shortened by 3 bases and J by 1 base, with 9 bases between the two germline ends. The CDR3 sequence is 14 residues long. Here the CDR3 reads CASSFAGANTEAFF. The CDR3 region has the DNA TGTGCCAGCAGTTTCGCAGGGGCGAACACTGAAGCTTTCTTT.

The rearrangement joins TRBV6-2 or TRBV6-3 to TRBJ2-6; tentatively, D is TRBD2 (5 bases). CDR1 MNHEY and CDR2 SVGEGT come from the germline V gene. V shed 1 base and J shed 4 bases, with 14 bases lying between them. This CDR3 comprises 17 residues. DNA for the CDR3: TGTGCCAGCAGTTACTATCCCCCGGGGTCCGGGGCCAACGTCCTGACTTTC. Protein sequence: CASSYYPPGSGANVLTF.

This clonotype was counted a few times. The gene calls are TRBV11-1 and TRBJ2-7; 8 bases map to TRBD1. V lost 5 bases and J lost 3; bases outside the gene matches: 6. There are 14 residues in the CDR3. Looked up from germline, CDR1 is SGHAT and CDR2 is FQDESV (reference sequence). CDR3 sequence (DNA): TGTGCCAGCAGCCCCCAGACAGGGGTCTACGAGCAGTACTTC. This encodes CASSPQTGVYEQYF.

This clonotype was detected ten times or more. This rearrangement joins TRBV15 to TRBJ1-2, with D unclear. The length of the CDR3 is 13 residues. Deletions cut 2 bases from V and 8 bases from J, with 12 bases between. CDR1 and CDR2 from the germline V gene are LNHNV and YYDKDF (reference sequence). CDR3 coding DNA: TGTGCCACCAGCAGACAAAATTACGGGGGCTACACCTTC. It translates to CATSRQNYGGYTF.

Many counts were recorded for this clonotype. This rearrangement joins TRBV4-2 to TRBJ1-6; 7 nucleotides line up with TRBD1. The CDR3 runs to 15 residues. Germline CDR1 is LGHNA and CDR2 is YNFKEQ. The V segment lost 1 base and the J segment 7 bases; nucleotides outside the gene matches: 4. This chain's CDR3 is CASSQVQGGNSPLHF. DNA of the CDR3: TGTGCCAGCAGCCAAGTTCAGGGGGGAAATTCACCCCTCCACTTT.

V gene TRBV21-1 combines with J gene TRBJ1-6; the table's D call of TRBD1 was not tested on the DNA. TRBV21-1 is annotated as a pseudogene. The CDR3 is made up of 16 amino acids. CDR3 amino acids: CASSGRQGFNNSPLHF. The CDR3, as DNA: TGTGCCAGCAGCGGCCGACAGGGATTTAATAATTCACCCCTCCACTTT.

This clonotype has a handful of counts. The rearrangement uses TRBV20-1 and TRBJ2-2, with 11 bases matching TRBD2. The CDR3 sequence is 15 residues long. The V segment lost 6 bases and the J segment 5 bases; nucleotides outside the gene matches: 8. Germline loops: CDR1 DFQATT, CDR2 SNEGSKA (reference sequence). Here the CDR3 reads CSAYTSGSGTGELFF. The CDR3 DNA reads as TGCAGTGCCTATACTAGCGGGAGCGGTACCGGGGAGCTGTTTTTT.

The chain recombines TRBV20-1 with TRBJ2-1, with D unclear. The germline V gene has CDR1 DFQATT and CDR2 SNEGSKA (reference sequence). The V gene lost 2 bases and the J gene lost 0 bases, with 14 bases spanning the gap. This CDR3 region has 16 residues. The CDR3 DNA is TGCAGTGCTAGACCGCTAGAGCTCAGCTCCTACAATGAGCAGTTCTTC. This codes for CSARPLELSSYNEQFF.

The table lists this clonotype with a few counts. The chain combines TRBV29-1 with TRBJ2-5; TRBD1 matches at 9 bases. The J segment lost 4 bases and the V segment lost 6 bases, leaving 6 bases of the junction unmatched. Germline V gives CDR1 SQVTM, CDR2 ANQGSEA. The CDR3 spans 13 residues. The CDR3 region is CSVHRGLGETQYF. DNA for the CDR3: TGCAGCGTGCACAGGGGGCTGGGAGAGACCCAGTACTTC.

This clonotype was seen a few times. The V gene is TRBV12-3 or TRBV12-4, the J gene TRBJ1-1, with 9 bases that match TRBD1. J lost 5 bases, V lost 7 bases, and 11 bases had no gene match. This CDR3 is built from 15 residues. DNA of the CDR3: TGTGCCAGCACTAGGGCCGGGACAGGGATGACTGAAGCTTTCTTT. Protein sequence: CASTRAGTGMTEAFF.

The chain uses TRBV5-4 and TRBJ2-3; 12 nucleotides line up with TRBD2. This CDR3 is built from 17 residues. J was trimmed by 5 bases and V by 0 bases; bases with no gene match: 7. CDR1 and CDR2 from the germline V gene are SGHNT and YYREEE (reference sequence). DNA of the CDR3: TGTGCCAGCAGCTTGGCACCTAGCGGGGGGGGCATAGATACGCAGTATTTT. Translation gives CASSLAPSGGGIDTQYF.

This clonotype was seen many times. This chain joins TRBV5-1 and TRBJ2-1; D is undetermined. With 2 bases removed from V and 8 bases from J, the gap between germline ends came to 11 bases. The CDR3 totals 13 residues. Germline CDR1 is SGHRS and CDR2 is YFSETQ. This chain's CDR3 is CASSLTVGDEQFF. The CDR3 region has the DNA TGCGCCAGCAGCTTAACCGTTGGGGATGAGCAGTTCTTC.

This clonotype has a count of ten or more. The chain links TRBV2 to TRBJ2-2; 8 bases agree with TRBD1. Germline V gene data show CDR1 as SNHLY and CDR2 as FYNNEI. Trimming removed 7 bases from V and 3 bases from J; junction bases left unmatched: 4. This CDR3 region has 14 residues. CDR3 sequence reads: CASKDREYTGELFF. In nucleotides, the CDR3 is TGTGCCAGCAAGGACAGGGAGTACACCGGGGAGCTGTTTTTT.

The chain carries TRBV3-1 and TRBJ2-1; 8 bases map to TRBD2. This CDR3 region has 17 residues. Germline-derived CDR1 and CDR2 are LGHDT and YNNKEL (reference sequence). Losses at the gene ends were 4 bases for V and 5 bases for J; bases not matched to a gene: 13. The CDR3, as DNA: TGTGCCAGCAGCCCACCCCCGGGACTAGAAACCCACAATGAGCAGTTCTTC. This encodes CASSPPPGLETHNEQFF.

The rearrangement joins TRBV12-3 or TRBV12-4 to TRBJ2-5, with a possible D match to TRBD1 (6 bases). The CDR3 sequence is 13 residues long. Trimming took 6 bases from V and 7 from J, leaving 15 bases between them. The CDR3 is CASRPGETGTQYF. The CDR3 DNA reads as TGTGCCAGCAGGCCAGGGGAGACGGGGACCCAGTACTTC.

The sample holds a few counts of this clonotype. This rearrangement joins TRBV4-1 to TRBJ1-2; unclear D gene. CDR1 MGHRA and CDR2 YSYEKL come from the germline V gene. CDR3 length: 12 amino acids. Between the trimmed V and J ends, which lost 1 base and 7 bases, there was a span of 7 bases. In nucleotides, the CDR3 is TGCGCCAGCAGCCAAGTAATAGGTGGCTACACCTTC. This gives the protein CASSQVIGGYTF.

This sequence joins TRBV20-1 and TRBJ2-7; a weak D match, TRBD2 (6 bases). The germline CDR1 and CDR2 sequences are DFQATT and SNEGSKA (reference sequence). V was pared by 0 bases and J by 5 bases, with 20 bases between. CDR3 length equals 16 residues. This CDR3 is CSARDGERAFGNEQYF. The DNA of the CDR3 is TGCAGTGCTAGAGATGGCGAGCGGGCCTTCGGGAACGAGCAGTACTTC.

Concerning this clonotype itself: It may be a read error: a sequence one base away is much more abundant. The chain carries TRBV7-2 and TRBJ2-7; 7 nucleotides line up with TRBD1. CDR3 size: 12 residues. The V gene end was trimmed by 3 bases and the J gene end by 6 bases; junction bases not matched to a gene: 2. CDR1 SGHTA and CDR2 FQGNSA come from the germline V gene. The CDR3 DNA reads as TGTGCCAGCAGCTTCTACAGGGGCGAGCAGTACTTC. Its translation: CASSFYRGEQYF.

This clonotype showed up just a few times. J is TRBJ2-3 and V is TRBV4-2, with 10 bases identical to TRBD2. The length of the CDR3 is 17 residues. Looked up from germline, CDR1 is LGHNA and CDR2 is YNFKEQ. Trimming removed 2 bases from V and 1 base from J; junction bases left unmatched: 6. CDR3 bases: TGTGCCAGCAGCCAATTTGTGAGCGGGGGGGGCACAGATACGCAGTATTTT. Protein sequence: CASSQFVSGGGTDTQYF.

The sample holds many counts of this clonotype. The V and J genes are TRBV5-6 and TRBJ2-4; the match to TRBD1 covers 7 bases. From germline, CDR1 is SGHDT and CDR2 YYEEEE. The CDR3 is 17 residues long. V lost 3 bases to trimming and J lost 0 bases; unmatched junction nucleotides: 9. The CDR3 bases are TGTGCCAGCAGCTGTGACAGGGATGAACTAGCCAAAAACATTCAGTACTTC. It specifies CASSCDRDELAKNIQYF.